The 30 T cell receptor beta chains given below trace back to one sample, sequenced in a study of blood T cell repertoires in COVID-19. Generated by immunoSEQ multiplex PCR, the TCRdb table keeps only in-frame clones and is missing some. The sample consists of around 160,000 clones, around 87% of them appearing once. Sequenced input: peripheral blood. The receptor source for this set is a woman between 65 and 79 years old with COVID-19, enrolled during active disease.

V is TRBV4-1 and J is TRBJ2-7, with 8 bases identical to TRBD2. The V segment lost 2 bases and the J segment 6 bases; nucleotides outside the gene matches: 12. This CDR3 region has 16 residues. CDR1 and CDR2 from the germline V gene are MGHRA and YSYEKL. CDR3 in DNA: TGCGCCAGCAGCCAACCCGGGACTAGAGGTTTCATCGAGCAGTACTTC. Its protein is CASSQPGTRGFIEQYF.

The genes are TRBV7-3 and TRBJ2-3, with 12 bases that match TRBD1. After removal of 4 bases from V and 8 bases from J, the junction contained 13 bases not matched to a gene. Germline CDR1 SGHTA, CDR2 FQGTGA. The CDR3 totals 17 residues. Here the CDR3 DNA reads TGTGCCAGCAGCTCCTGGGACAGGGGGCCGACATTTGGTACGCAGTATTTT. It encodes CASSSWDRGPTFGTQYF.

The chain links TRBV3-1 (or the pseudogene TRBV3-2) to TRBJ2-1; D uncertain. From germline, CDR1 is LGHDT and CDR2 YNNKEL (reference sequence). This CDR3 is 15 amino acids long. Deletions cut 3 bases from V and 1 base from J, with 10 bases between. CDR3 in amino acids: CASSHLVASYNEQFF. The CDR3 DNA sequence: TGTGCCAGCAGCCATCTGGTGGCTTCCTACAATGAGCAGTTCTTC.

The genes are TRBV6-1 and TRBJ2-1; a possible D gene is TRBD2 (5 bases). This CDR3 is 13 amino acids long. Germline V gene lookup returns CDR1 MNHNS and CDR2 SASEGT. V shed 6 bases and J shed 4 bases, with 10 bases lying between them. The CDR3: CASSRGPYNEQFF. The CDR3 DNA is TGTGCCAGCAGCCGAGGGCCGTACAATGAGCAGTTCTTC.

The rearrangement links TRBV5-1 to TRBJ2-2; 9 bases agree with TRBD1. CDR3 length equals 17 residues. J gave up 6 bases and V 1 base, and 10 bases lay outside the gene matches. CDR1 is SGHRS, CDR2 YFSETQ, per germline. The CDR3 here is CASSLHRGLDSAGELFF. The CDR3 nucleotides are TGCGCCAGCAGCTTGCACAGGGGGCTAGATAGTGCCGGGGAGCTGTTTTTT.

This chain connects TRBV2 to TRBJ1-5, with D possibly TRBD1 on 5 matching bases. CDR1 is SNHLY and CDR2 is FYNNEI in the germline V gene. V was shortened by 6 bases and J by 3 bases, with 12 bases between the two germline ends. The CDR3 covers 14 residues. The CDR3 here is CASSGTGVNQPQHF. The CDR3 nucleotides are TGTGCCAGCAGCGGAACAGGAGTCAATCAGCCCCAGCATTTT.

V gene TRBV6-5 combines with J gene TRBJ1-2, with D possibly being TRBD1 (5 bases). Germline lookup yields CDR1 MNHEY and CDR2 SVGAGI. The CDR3 length is 13 residues. Deletions cut 7 bases from V and 2 bases from J, with 11 bases between. This CDR3 is CASTSGDNYGYTF. The CDR3 region has the DNA TGTGCCAGCACCTCGGGGGACAACTATGGCTACACCTTC.

The chain employs TRBV10-2 and TRBJ1-5; D ambiguous. Per the germline V gene, CDR1 is WSHSY and CDR2 is SAAADI. The length of the CDR3 is 12 residues. Between the trimmed V and J ends, which lost 6 bases and 6 bases, there was a span of 9 bases. Written as DNA, the CDR3 is TGCGCCAGCAGGAAACCCGGTCAGCCCCAGCATTTT. This translates into CASRKPGQPQHF.

CDR3 loop: CASSMGARTDTQYF. Here the CDR3 DNA reads TGTGCCAGTAGTATGGGAGCTCGCACAGATACGCAGTATTTT. This chain joins TRBV19 and TRBJ2-3; perhaps TRBD2 as D (5 bases). The CDR3 consists of 14 residues. Trimming left V 3 bases short and J 1 base short, with 8 bases between. Germline CDR1 reads LNHDA; CDR2 reads SQIVND (reference sequence).

CDR3 loop: CASSSSARGGSTEAFF. The CDR3, as DNA: TGTGCCAGCAGCTCCTCCGCGCGGGGGGGAAGCACTGAAGCTTTCTTT. This sequence joins TRBV13 and TRBJ1-1; tentative D call: TRBD1 (5 bases). The CDR3 totals 16 residues. The ends were cut back, 4 bases at V and 4 bases at J, with 19 bases in the middle. CDR1 PRHDT and CDR2 FYEKMQ come from the germline V gene (reference sequence).

This clone was seen only once. This rearrangement joins TRBV5-1 to TRBJ2-7; a weak D match, TRBD1 (5 bases). With 1 base removed from V and 3 bases from J, the gap between germline ends came to 14 bases. Germline CDR1 reads SGHRS; CDR2 reads YFSETQ. This CDR3 has 15 residues. CDR3 coding DNA: TGCGCCAGCAGCTTGTTCTTGGGCAGGGACTACGAGCAGTACTTC. It codes for CASSLFLGRDYEQYF.

In this sample, this clone turned up once. The chain has TRBV30 and TRBJ2-1; TRBD2 matches at 9 bases. The CDR3 has 13 amino acids. Germline CDR1 reads GTSNPN; CDR2 reads SVGIG (reference sequence). Trimming at V came to 0 bases and at J to 9 bases, leaving 3 bases not matched to a gene. CDR3: CAWSVAGGAEQFF. The CDR3 DNA reads as TGTGCCTGGAGTGTGGCGGGGGGGGCTGAGCAGTTCTTC.

This chain connects TRBV4-1 to TRBJ2-1, with 7 bases fitting TRBD2. Trimming cost V 5 bases and J 0 bases; bases outside gene matches: 7. Germline V lookup: CDR1 MGHRA, CDR2 YSYEKL. The CDR3 length is 16 residues. CDR3 nucleotide sequence: TGCGCCAGCAGCTCTCTTTCGGGGGGCTCCTACAATGAGCAGTTCTTC. The encoded protein is CASSSLSGGSYNEQFF.

This chain links TRBV19 with TRBJ2-2, with D hard to call. Germline V gene data show CDR1 as LNHDA and CDR2 as SQIVND (reference sequence). The CDR3 has 13 amino acids. The V gene lost 7 bases and the J gene lost 6 bases, with 12 bases spanning the gap. The CDR3 sequence is CASTPLPPGELFF. The CDR3 DNA reads TGTGCCAGTACCCCACTTCCCCCCGGGGAGCTGTTTTTT.

The chain combines TRBV7-9 with TRBJ1-4; 7 nucleotides agree with TRBD1. Germline V gene lookup returns CDR1 SEHNR and CDR2 FQNEAQ (reference sequence). The CDR3 has 14 residues. Germline trimming cut 2 bases from V and 7 bases from J; bases unmatched to any gene: 4. This chain's CDR3 is CASSLSAGGEKLFF. The DNA of the CDR3 is TGTGCCAGCAGCTTAAGCGCAGGGGGTGAAAAACTGTTTTTT.

This chain uses TRBV5-1 with TRBJ1-1; D is uncertain. Trimming stripped 6 bases from V and 2 bases from J, with 14 bases between. The CDR3 extends over 14 amino acids. Germline CDR1 SGHRS, CDR2 YFSETQ. As DNA, the CDR3 is TGCGCCAGCACCCTCTCGGGGATCAACACTGAAGCTTTCTTT. As protein: CASTLSGINTEAFF.

The rearrangement joins TRBV5-4 to TRBJ2-1; 11 nucleotides line up with TRBD2. This CDR3 comprises 14 residues. After removal of 3 bases from V and 7 bases from J, the junction contained 3 bases not matched to a gene. Per the germline V gene, CDR1 is SGHNT and CDR2 is YYREEE (reference sequence). Here the CDR3 reads CASSSGLAVNEQFF. The CDR3 DNA reads as TGTGCCAGCAGCTCGGGACTAGCGGTAAATGAGCAGTTCTTC.

The genes are TRBV5-1 and TRBJ1-6; D ambiguous. CDR3 size: 14 residues. V gave up 0 bases and J gave up 10 bases, with 11 bases separating them. CDR1 is SGHRS and CDR2 is YFSETQ in the germline V gene. This CDR3 reads CASSLGGDRSPLHF. The CDR3 nucleotides are TGCGCCAGCAGCTTGGGCGGGGATCGCTCACCCCTCCACTTT.

This clone appeared many times. The chain recombines TRBV15 with TRBJ1-3, with D perhaps matching TRBD1 (6 bases). The CDR3 loop spans 16 amino acids. Trimming took 4 bases from V and 8 from J, leaving 21 bases between them. Germline V gene data show CDR1 as LNHNV and CDR2 as YYDKDF (reference sequence). The CDR3 bases are TGTGCCACCAGCACTCCCACGCTTTTAGGGGGAGACACCATATATTTT. Protein: CATSTPTLLGGDTIYF.

This clone turned up a few times. The chain uses TRBV19 and TRBJ2-7; D not resolved. Trimming cost V 0 bases and J 3 bases, with 12 bases left between them. CDR1 is LNHDA and CDR2 is SQIVND in the germline V gene (reference sequence). The CDR3 loop spans 15 amino acids. CDR3 region: CASSIDSGWSYEQYF. The CDR3 region has the DNA TGTGCCAGTAGTATAGATTCCGGTTGGAGCTACGAGCAGTACTTC.

The rearrangement uses TRBV12-5 and TRBJ1-1; no clear D. Germline V gives CDR1 LGHNT, CDR2 FRNRAP. This CDR3 contains 13 residues. V lost 6 bases, J lost 4 bases, and 12 bases lay in between. CDR3: CASGRQEGTEAFF. The CDR3 DNA sequence: TGTGCTAGTGGACGGCAGGAGGGCACTGAAGCTTTCTTT.

The chain links TRBV5-6 to TRBJ2-7, with 10 bases identical to TRBD1. The V gene end was trimmed by 4 bases and the J gene end by 8 bases; junction bases not matched to a gene: 6. The length of the CDR3 is 13 residues. Germline V CDR1 and CDR2: SGHDT, YYEEEE. CDR3 in amino acids: CASSPWTGGKQYF. The CDR3 DNA is TGTGCCAGCAGCCCGTGGACAGGGGGAAAGCAGTACTTC. Supplemented by reference TRBV5-6 and TRBJ2-7, the full variable domain reads DAGVTQSPTHLIKTRGQQVTLRCSPKSGHDTVSWYQQALGQGPQFIFQYYEEEERQRGNFPDRFSGHQFPNYSSELNVNALLLGDSALYLCASSPWTGGKQYFGPGTRLTVT.

The chain combines TRBV30 with TRBJ2-2, with a weak D call TRBD1 (6 bases). CDR1 and CDR2 (germline): GTSNPN, SVGIG (reference sequence). V lost 7 bases and J lost 5, with 8 bases in between. This CDR3 contains 11 residues. This CDR3 reads CALGQTGELFF. The CDR3, as DNA: TGTGCCTTAGGACAGACCGGGGAGCTGTTTTTT.

V is TRBV7-9 and J is TRBJ1-5, with a tentative D call TRBD1 (6 bases). CDR1 SEHNR and CDR2 FQNEAQ come from the germline V gene (reference sequence). The CDR3 runs to 14 residues. V lost 2 bases and J lost 4, with 9 bases in between. The CDR3: CASSLQGFNQPQHF. The DNA of the CDR3 is TGTGCCAGCAGCTTACAGGGGTTTAATCAGCCCCAGCATTTT.

The V gene is TRBV30, the J gene TRBJ1-4, with TRBD1 identical over 7 bases. Trimming cost V 2 bases and J 10 bases; bases outside gene matches: 7. Germline V CDR1 and CDR2: GTSNPN, SVGIG (reference sequence). The CDR3 length is 13 residues. CDR3 sequence reads: CAWSLQGLGKLFF. CDR3 nucleotides: TGTGCCTGGAGTCTACAGGGGTTAGGAAAACTGTTTTTT.

The gene calls are TRBV11-2 and TRBJ1-5; 9 bases map to TRBD1. The CDR3 totals 14 residues. Germline CDR1 and CDR2: SGHAT and FQNNGV. V shed 5 bases, J shed 5 bases, and the junction held 4 bases outside the gene matches. Here the CDR3 reads CASSKGTGYQPQHF. The CDR3 DNA reads TGTGCCAGCAGCAAAGGGACAGGGTATCAGCCCCAGCATTTT.

J is TRBJ2-3 and V is TRBV7-3, with TRBD2 matching over 10 bases. The CDR3 has 16 residues. With 5 bases clipped from V and 2 bases from J, the junction kept 7 bases outside the gene matches. The germline V gene has CDR1 SGHTA and CDR2 FQGTGA. The CDR3 loop reads CASSITSGAPTDTQYF. The CDR3, as DNA: TGTGCCAGCAGCATCACTAGCGGGGCCCCCACAGATACGCAGTATTTT.

The chain couples TRBV15 to TRBJ1-2; D is ambiguous. The CDR3 length is 14 residues. Germline CDR1 is LNHNV and CDR2 is YYDKDF (reference sequence). V was shortened by 1 base and J by 2 bases, with 8 bases between the two germline ends. CDR3 sequence reads: CATSRGGFNYGYTF. As DNA, the CDR3 is TGTGCCACCAGCAGAGGTGGCTTCAACTATGGCTACACCTTC.

This clone was detected only once. The rearrangement joins TRBV3-1 (or the pseudogene TRBV3-2) to TRBJ1-6; 7 bases line up with TRBD1. The length of the CDR3 is 15 residues. Germline V gene lookup returns CDR1 LGHDT and CDR2 YNNKEL (reference sequence). Trimming removed 8 bases from V and 7 bases from J; junction bases left unmatched: 11. The CDR3 sequence is CASQQGPARNSPLHF. The CDR3 DNA follows: TGTGCCAGCCAACAGGGGCCGGCTAGAAATTCACCCCTCCACTTT.

This chain links TRBV30 with TRBJ1-2; TRBD1 matches at 8 bases. Unmatched junction bases numbered 12, after V lost 5 bases and J lost 4 bases. The CDR3 is 15 residues long. Looked up from germline, CDR1 is GTSNPN and CDR2 is SVGIG (reference sequence). CDR3 amino acids: CAWAGGGQGIYGYTF. DNA for the CDR3: TGTGCCTGGGCGGGCGGCGGACAGGGTATCTATGGCTACACCTTC. Based on the CDR3 plus reference TRBV30 and TRBJ1-2, the full variable domain is SQTIHQWPATLVQPVGSPLSLECTVEGTSNPNLYWYRQAAGRGLQLLFYSVGIGQISSEVPQNLSASRPQDRQFILSSKKLLLSDSGFYLCAWAGGGQGIYGYTFGSGTRLTVV.